This T cell receptor beta chain was retrieved from a study of cytomegalovirus exposure and HLA in healthy donors. Study information: Counted in an early data release were about 85 million unique TCRs from HLA-typed donors. Broader study findings: TCR beta chains numbering roughly 150 were designated cytomegalovirus-associated. DRB1 showed the most TCR associations and HLA-C the fewest in a later analysis, as rates varied by HLA locus.

This CDR3 region has 14 residues. Germline CDR1 SNHLY, CDR2 FYNNEI. Trimming pared 4 bases from V and 2 bases from J, leaving 11 bases between. This clone was counted only a few times. Antigen specificity is unknown. The primer mix had 60 Vbeta and 13 Jbeta primers. Authors' analysis steps: Unique TCR beta chains totaled around 86 million in a later count, with roughly 10 million of them shared. The data were produced by immunoSEQ multiplex PCR, yet TCRdb's version contains in-frame clones alone and is incomplete. V, J and clone size derive from that table, while D and trimming were established from the DNA sequence. Here the sample spans 200,000 to 250,000 clones, 82% being singletons.

This sequence originates from a woman aged 40 to 55 in good health and CMV-seropositive. The V call is TRBV2, the J call TRBJ1-1, with D possibly TRBD1 on 5 matching bases. The sample consisted of PBMCs. The CDR3 protein is CASSAGTDNTEAFF. In DNA form, the CDR3 reads TGTGCCAGCAGTGCCGGGACTGACAACACTGAAGCTTTCTTT.